The following is a T cell receptor (beta chain) sequence with its context. Germline-derived CDR1 and CDR2 are SNHLY and FYNNEI. V shed 3 bases, J shed 2 bases, and the junction held 6 bases outside the gene matches. CDR3 length equals 16 residues. The data are from a study of blood T cells in healthy people across ages. For the study at large: About one barcoded beta molecule per two T cells came from capture by template switching.

A sample-barcoded 5' primer and a J-beta primer mix were used in a second PCR of roughly 6 to 11 cycles. Every molecule of cDNA carried a tag from a template-switch adaptor with 12 random nucleotides. From the 5' RACE reads, TCRdb called clonotypes with MiXCR, one entry per CDR3 protein. The data contain roughly 860,000 distinct CDR3 sequences, roughly 60% of them seen just once; the ten biggest clones take up 25% to 30%. The chain joins TRBV2 to TRBJ2-5; the match to TRBD2 covers 10 bases. Input material: blood. This TCR was sampled from a man under 40 in good health. CDR3 nucleotide sequence: TGTGCCAGCAGTGACTGGACTAGCGGATTTCAAGAGACCCAGTACTTC. Protein: CASSDWTSGFQETQYF.